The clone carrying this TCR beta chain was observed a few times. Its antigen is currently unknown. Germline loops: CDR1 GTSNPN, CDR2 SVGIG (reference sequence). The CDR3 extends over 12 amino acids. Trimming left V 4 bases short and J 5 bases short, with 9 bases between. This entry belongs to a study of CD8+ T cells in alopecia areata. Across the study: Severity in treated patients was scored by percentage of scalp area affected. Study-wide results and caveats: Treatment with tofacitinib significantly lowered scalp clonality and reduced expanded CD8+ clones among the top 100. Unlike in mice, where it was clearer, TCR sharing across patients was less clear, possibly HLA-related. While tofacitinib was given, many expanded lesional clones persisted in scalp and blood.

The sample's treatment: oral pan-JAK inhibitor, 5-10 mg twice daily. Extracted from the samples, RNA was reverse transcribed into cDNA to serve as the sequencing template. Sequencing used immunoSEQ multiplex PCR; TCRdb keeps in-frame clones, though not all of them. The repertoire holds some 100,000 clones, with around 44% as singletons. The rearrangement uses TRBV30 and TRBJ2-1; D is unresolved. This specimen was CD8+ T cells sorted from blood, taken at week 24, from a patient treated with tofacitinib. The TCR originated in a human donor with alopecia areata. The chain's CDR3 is CAWTGPHNEQFF. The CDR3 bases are TGTGCCTGGACCGGGCCACACAATGAGCAGTTCTTC.